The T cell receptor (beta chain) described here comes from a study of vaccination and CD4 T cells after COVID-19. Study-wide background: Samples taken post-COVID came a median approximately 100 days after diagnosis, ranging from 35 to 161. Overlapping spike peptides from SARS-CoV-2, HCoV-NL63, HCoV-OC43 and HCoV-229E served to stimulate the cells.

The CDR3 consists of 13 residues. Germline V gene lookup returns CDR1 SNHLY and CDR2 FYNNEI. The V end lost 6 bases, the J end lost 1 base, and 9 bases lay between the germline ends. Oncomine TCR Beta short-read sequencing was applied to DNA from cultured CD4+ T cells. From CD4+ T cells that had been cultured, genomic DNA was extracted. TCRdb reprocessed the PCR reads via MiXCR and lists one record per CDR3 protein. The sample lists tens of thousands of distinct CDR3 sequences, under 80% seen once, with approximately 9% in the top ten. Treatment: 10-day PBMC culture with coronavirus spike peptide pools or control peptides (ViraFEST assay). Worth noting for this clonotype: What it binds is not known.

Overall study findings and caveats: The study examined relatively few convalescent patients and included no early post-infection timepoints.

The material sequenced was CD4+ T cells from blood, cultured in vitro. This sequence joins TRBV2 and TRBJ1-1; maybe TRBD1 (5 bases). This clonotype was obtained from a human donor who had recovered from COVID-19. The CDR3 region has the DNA TGTGCCAGCAGGTCGAGGGGGAACACTGAAGCTTTCTTT. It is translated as CASRSRGNTEAFF.